The rows below give T cell receptor beta chains drawn from one sample of a study of T cells in tuberculosis. The assay was immunoSEQ multiplex PCR, and TCRdb's table has in-frame clones only and misses some. In the table there are roughly 34,000 clones, nearly 90% of which are singletons. The source material was PBMCs, sampled at tuberculosis diagnosis. Receptor source: an adult with tuberculosis. The CDR3 runs from the conserved cysteine through the conserved F or W. The D gene is left open where the match is weak. Some rows have no size entry. The others give once, few or many, or a class for an expanded clone.

D,size,J,V,DNA,CDR3
TRBD2,.,TRBJ2-1,TRBV7-2,TGTGCCAGCAGCCCGATAAACCTAGCGGGGGGTAGGTGGGGTGAGCAGTTCTTC,CASSPINLAGGRWGEQFF
.,.,TRBJ2-7,TRBV4-1,TGCGCCAGCAGCCAAGTGGGCGGAGGGGGCGGCTACGAGCAGTACTTC,CASSQVGGGGGYEQYF
TRBD1,.,TRBJ1-1,TRBV6-6,TGTGCCAGCAGCCCCCAGGGGGGTAGGGTTGGCACTGAAGCTTTCTTT,CASSPQGGRVGTEAFF
TRBD2,.,TRBJ2-6,TRBV9,TGTGCCAGCAGCGAGACCCAGACTAGCGTCACTGGGGCCAACGTCCTGACTTTC,CASSETQTSVTGANVLTF
TRBD2,.,TRBJ2-1,TRBV11-1,TGTGCCAGCAGCTTAGAAGGTTCTAGCGGGAGCACCGAGCAGTTCTTC,CASSLEGSSGSTEQFF
TRBD2,.,TRBJ2-1,TRBV7-3,TGTGCCAGCAGCCGAACCCCCGGGACTAGCGAAAGTGAGCAGTTCTTC,CASSRTPGTSESEQFF
TRBD1,.,TRBJ2-7,TRBV4-3,TGCGCCAGCAGCCAAAACCGGGACAGGGCCTACGAGCAGTACTTC,CASSQNRDRAYEQYF
TRBD1,.,TRBJ2-2,TRBV11-3,TGTGCCAGCAGCGGGTTTAAGGGGGCAGGGGAGCTGTTTTTT,CASSGFKGAGELFF
.,once,TRBJ1-2,TRBV9,TGTGCCAGCAGCCTCAACAGGGAAGGAGGCTACACCTTC,CASSLNREGGYTF
.,.,TRBJ1-5,TRBV2,TGTGCCAGCACCCCCGGACTAAATCAGCCCCAGCATTTT,CASTPGLNQPQHF
TRBD2,.,TRBJ2-7,TRBV7-2,TGTGCCAGCAGCTTAGGGGGACTAGCGGCTTCCTACGAGCAGTACTTC,CASSLGGLAASYEQYF
.,.,TRBJ2-3,TRBV7-6,TGTGCCAGCAGTAGGCAGACCGGAGTGGATACGCAGTATTTT,CASSRQTGVDTQYF
.,few,TRBJ1-2,TRBV6-6,TGTGCCAGCAGTTACGGGGGCGAAAACACCTTC,CASSYGGENTF
.,.,TRBJ1-4,TRBV6-1,TGTGCCAGCAGTGAGAGGAAACTGTTTTTT,CASSERKLFF
.,.,TRBJ1-2,TRBV6-5,TGTGCCAGCAGTACAGGAGGGGGCTACACCTTC,CASSTGGGYTF
.,.,TRBJ2-4,TRBV7-3,TGTGCCAGCAGGGTCGGGCGGGTCCCTCTAGCCAAAAACATTCAGTACTTC,CASRVGRVPLAKNIQYF
.,.,TRBJ1-6,TRBV6-5,TGTGCCAGCAGTACGGAAGACAGCGGGAATTCACCCCTCCACTTT,CASSTEDSGNSPLHF
TRBD1,.,TRBJ1-1,TRBV5-1,TGCGCCAGCACCGAACAGGGGGCGAACACTGAAGCTTTCTTT,CASTEQGANTEAFF
.,.,TRBJ1-1,TRBV4-3,TGCGCCAGCAGCCAAGGTTTGGGCTACACTGAAGCTTTCTTT,CASSQGLGYTEAFF
.,.,TRBJ2-7,TRBV6-5,TGTGCCAGCAGTTATAGACACACTTCGGGGGAGCAGTACTTC,CASSYRHTSGEQYF
.,.,TRBJ1-5,TRBV28,TGTGCCAGCAGTTTAGGTCAGGCTGGCCAGCCCCAGCATTTT,CASSLGQAGQPQHF
TRBD1,.,TRBJ2-2,TRBV18,TGTGCCAGCTCACCTTCGGGACAGGGTAGCGGGGAGCTGTTTTTT,CASSPSGQGSGELFF
.,few,TRBJ1-5,TRBV5-6,TGTGCCAGCAGCTTGAAGCGTAGCAATCAGCCCCAGCATTTT,CASSLKRSNQPQHF
.,.,TRBJ2-1,TRBV30,TGTGCCTGGAGTGGGATAGCGGCAAAGCAGTTCTTC,CAWSGIAAKQFF
TRBD1,.,TRBJ1-2,TRBV29-1,TGCAGCGCACGACAGGGAATGGACACCTTC,CSARQGMDTF
TRBD1,.,TRBJ2-6,TRBV7-9,TGTGCCAGCAGCTTATCTGGACAGGGCTCTGGGGCCAACGTCCTGACTTTC,CASSLSGQGSGANVLTF
.,.,TRBJ1-2,TRBV4-1,TGCGCCAGCAGCCAAGCCAGGGGCCGCTCGTCAGGCTACACCTTC,CASSQARGRSSGYTF
TRBD2,.,TRBJ2-2,TRBV5-1,TGCGCCAGCAGCGGGGGACTAGCGCACACCGGGGAGCTGTTTTTT,CASSGGLAHTGELFF
TRBD1,few,TRBJ2-3,TRBV25-1,TGTGCCAGCAGTGATAACAGGGGGCAGGTCACAGATACGCAGTATTTT,CASSDNRGQVTDTQYF
TRBD1,.,TRBJ2-3,TRBV12-5,TGTGCTAGTGCTTCCGACAGGGGTAGGGCAGATACGCAGTATTTT,CASASDRGRADTQYF
TRBD1,.,TRBJ1-1,TRBV19,TGTGCCAGTAGTTTGGGACAGATCAACACTGAAGCTTTCTTT,CASSLGQINTEAFF
.,.,TRBJ1-5,TRBV30,TGTGCCTGGAGCGGGGGGTTCTCAGCAGATCAGCCCCAGCATTTT,CAWSGGFSADQPQHF
TRBD1,.,TRBJ1-3,TRBV30,TGTGCCTGGGGGACAGGGTCTGGAAACACCATATATTTT,CAWGTGSGNTIYF
TRBD1,.,TRBJ1-2,TRBV6-1,TGTGCCAGCATACCGGGACAGCTTCAGGTCCATGGCTACACCTTC,CASIPGQLQVHGYTF
TRBD2,.,TRBJ2-5,TRBV28,TGTGCCAGCAGTCCTTGGGGAGGGCAAGAGACCCAGTACTTC,CASSPWGGQETQYF
.,.,TRBJ2-4,TRBV7-6,TGTGCCAGCAGCTTAAATGGTGAGGGGGACATTCAGTACTTC,CASSLNGEGDIQYF
TRBD2,.,TRBJ2-7,TRBV13,TGTGCCAGCAGCTTAAAAACTAGCGGGGCCAACGAGCAGTACTTC,CASSLKTSGANEQYF
.,.,TRBJ1-5,TRBV15,TGTGCCACCAGCAGAGGGTACAGGGTAGGCGGCAATCAGCCCCAGCATTTT,CATSRGYRVGGNQPQHF
.,.,TRBJ2-3,TRBV4-2,TGTGCCAGCAGCCAAGACTTGAGCACAGATACGCAGTATTTT,CASSQDLSTDTQYF
TRBD1,.,TRBJ2-3,TRBV2,TGTGCCAGCAGCGGGACAGTAACCACAGATACGCAGTATTTT,CASSGTVTTDTQYF
TRBD1,.,TRBJ2-2,TRBV7-2,TGTGCCAGCAGCTTATCCCCGACAGGGTCGGGCGGGGAGCTGTTTTTT,CASSLSPTGSGGELFF
.,.,TRBJ1-5,TRBV6-5,TGTGCCAGCAGTCAAAGCGGGGCGTATCAGCCCCAGCATTTT,CASSQSGAYQPQHF
TRBD1,.,TRBJ1-6,TRBV2,TGTGCCAGCAGTACTCGGACAGGGGGCGATAATTCACCCCTCCACTTT,CASSTRTGGDNSPLHF
.,.,TRBJ2-7,TRBV5-5,TGTGCCAGCAGCTTGGTTGGAGACTACGAGCAGTACTTC,CASSLVGDYEQYF
.,.,TRBJ2-7,TRBV6-5,TGTGCCAGCAGTCCACCCGGCGGAGAAGCCTACGAGCAGTACTTC,CASSPPGGEAYEQYF
.,.,TRBJ2-1,TRBV5-1,TGCGCCAGCAGCTTGGTTCAGGGTGGCTGGAATGAGCAGTTCTTC,CASSLVQGGWNEQFF
TRBD1,once,TRBJ1-2,TRBV4-2,TGTGCCAGCAGCCGGGACAGGGCTAACTATGGCTACACCTTC,CASSRDRANYGYTF
TRBD2,.,TRBJ2-5,TRBV9,TGTGCCAGCGGTCCTGAGGGGACTAGTGGGGAGACCCAGTACTTC,CASGPEGTSGETQYF
TRBD1,.,TRBJ2-7,TRBV10-3,TGTGCCATCAGTCCGGGACAGGGGCTCTCCTACGAGCAGTACTTC,CAISPGQGLSYEQYF
TRBD2,.,TRBJ2-7,TRBV6-1,TGTGCCAGCAGTGAGACTAGCGGGGGTCTCTACGAGCAGTACTTC,CASSETSGGLYEQYF
TRBD1,.,TRBJ2-7,TRBV18,TGTGCCAGCTCACCGGGACAGACCTACGAGCAGTACTTC,CASSPGQTYEQYF
.,.,TRBJ2-7,TRBV6-6,TGTGCCAGTAGGCACAGGGATTACGAGCAGTACTTC,CASRHRDYEQYF
TRBD2,.,TRBJ2-2,TRBV7-3,TGTGCCAGCAGTCCTAGCGGGAGGTACACCGGGGAGCTGTTTTTT,CASSPSGRYTGELFF
.,.,TRBJ2-3,TRBV4-3,TGCGCCAGCAGCCAAGATCAACTATTTACCGATACGCAGTATTTT,CASSQDQLFTDTQYF
TRBD2,.,TRBJ2-1,TRBV6-1,TGTGCCAGCAGGCCAGCGGGAGCGTACAATGAGCAGTTCTTC,CASRPAGAYNEQFF
.,.,TRBJ2-5,TRBV5-6,TGTGCCAGCAGCTTGGGACCTCAGGGGGAGACCCAGTACTTC,CASSLGPQGETQYF
.,once,TRBJ1-1,TRBV9,TGTGCCTCAGGGCACCCTGAAGCTTTCTTT,CASGHPEAFF
.,once,TRBJ1-4,TRBV28,TGTGCCAGCAGTTTACTCTCGTCAACTAATGAAAAACTGTTTTTT,CASSLLSSTNEKLFF